These 23 T cell receptor beta chains came from one sample sequenced in a study of blood T cell repertoires in COVID-19. Some clones are missing from TCRdb's copy, which holds only in-frame ones; the method was immunoSEQ multiplex PCR. The sample comprises fewer than 95,000 clones, approximately 86% of which are singletons, and 15% rests with the top ten. The material sequenced was peripheral blood. These receptors were taken from a male donor with acute or convalescent COVID-19.

This sequence joins TRBV18 and TRBJ1-4; TRBD1 matches at 8 bases. This CDR3 has 14 amino acids. The V segment lost 1 base and the J segment 6 bases; nucleotides outside the gene matches: 1. The germline V gene encodes CDR1 KGHSH and CDR2 LQKENI. The CDR3 is CASSPQTGDEKLFF. The CDR3 coding sequence is TGTGCCAGCTCACCACAGACAGGGGATGAAAAACTGTTTTTT.

V and J are TRBV27 and TRBJ2-7; 7 bases match TRBD2. The CDR3 sequence is 17 residues long. CDR1 is MNHEY and CDR2 is SMNVEV in the germline V gene (reference sequence). Losses at the gene ends were 5 bases for V and 0 bases for J; bases not matched to a gene: 13. CDR3 sequence: CASSPRGVWGRSYEQYF. The CDR3 DNA reads as TGTGCCAGCAGTCCCCGGGGGGTCTGGGGTCGCTCCTACGAGCAGTACTTC.

This chain connects TRBV28 to TRBJ1-2; a weak D match, TRBD1 (5 bases). This CDR3 contains 14 residues. V was trimmed by 3 bases and J by 3 bases, leaving 11 bases between them. Germline lookup yields CDR1 MDHEN and CDR2 SYDVKM. In nucleotides, the CDR3 is TGTGCCAGCAGTTTGGGAGGGGCCCACTATGGCTACACCTTC. It encodes CASSLGGAHYGYTF.

This chain links TRBV7-7 with TRBJ2-3; 9 nucleotides match TRBD1. Germline loops: CDR1 SSHAT, CDR2 FNYEAQ (reference sequence). V gave up 5 bases and J gave up 0 bases; unmatched junction bases: 3. The CDR3 runs 15 residues. The CDR3 DNA follows: TGTGCCAGCAGCAAGGGGACAGGGAGCACAGATACGCAGTATTTT. It is translated as CASSKGTGSTDTQYF. The full variable domain, in which reference TRBV7-7 and TRBJ2-3 provide the parts outside the CDR3, is GAGVSQSPRYKVTKRGQDVTLRCDPISSHATLYWYQQALGQGPEFLTYFNYEAQPDKSGLPSDRFSAERPEGSISTLTIQRTEQRDSAMYRCASSKGTGSTDTQYFGPGTRLTVL.

This clone was observed once. The chain carries TRBV6-5 and TRBJ1-5, with TRBD1 matching 7 bases. The CDR3 is 12 residues long. V lost 10 bases to trimming and J lost 4 bases; unmatched junction nucleotides: 4. The germline CDR1 and CDR2 sequences are MNHEY and SVGAGI. The CDR3: CATQGFNQPQHF. DNA for the CDR3: TGTGCCACACAGGGGTTTAATCAGCCCCAGCATTTT.

V and J are TRBV6-1 and TRBJ2-7; the D gene is possibly TRBD1 (5 bases). The CDR3 spans 16 residues. The V gene's germline CDR1 is MNHNS and CDR2 SASEGT. V was shortened by 0 bases and J by 2 bases, with 14 bases between the two germline ends. The CDR3 sequence is CASSEAQGGRTYEQYF. The CDR3 DNA reads as TGTGCCAGCAGTGAAGCTCAGGGCGGTAGAACCTACGAGCAGTACTTC.

This chain links TRBV6-4 with TRBJ2-3; no firm D call. The CDR3 has 16 residues. V lost 3 bases and J 1 base, leaving 14 bases between the germline ends. Germline V gene lookup returns CDR1 MRHNA and CDR2 SNTAGT. CDR3 in DNA: TGTGCCAGCAGTGAAGTTGGCAGCCGGGGCACAGATACGCAGTATTTT. Translated, it gives CASSEVGSRGTDTQYF.

The chain is built from TRBV5-1 and TRBJ1-2, with D possibly being TRBD1 (6 bases). The CDR3 has 13 residues. The V gene's germline CDR1 is SGHRS and CDR2 YFSETQ. The ends were cut back, 3 bases at V and 2 bases at J, with 8 bases in the middle. In DNA form, the CDR3 reads TGCGCCAGCAGCTGGGACAAAAACTATGGCTACACCTTC. It codes for CASSWDKNYGYTF. Looking up the rest from reference TRBV5-1 and TRBJ1-2 gives the full variable domain: KAGVTQTPRYLIKTRGQQVTLSCSPISGHRSVSWYQQTPGQGLQFLFEYFSETQRNKGNFPGRFSGRQFSNSRSEMNVSTLELGDSALYLCASSWDKNYGYTFGSGTRLTVV.

The V gene is TRBV5-4, the J gene TRBJ1-1, with D maybe TRBD1 (5 bases). From germline, CDR1 is SGHNT and CDR2 YYREEE (reference sequence). The CDR3 runs 14 residues. V was pared by 4 bases and J by 4 bases, with 14 bases between. The CDR3 region is CASSPARGGTEAFF. The DNA of the CDR3 is TGTGCCAGCAGCCCGGCGCGGGGCGGCACTGAAGCTTTCTTT.

This rearrangement joins TRBV7-9 to TRBJ2-7, with TRBD1 matching 9 bases. Germline CDR1 SEHNR, CDR2 FQNEAQ (reference sequence). The CDR3 totals 18 residues. V shed 5 bases and J 1 base; nucleotides not matched to a gene: 15. CDR3 protein: CASSPLAGSGQGSYEQYF. In nucleotides, the CDR3 is TGTGCCAGCAGCCCCCTCGCAGGGTCGGGACAGGGATCCTACGAGCAGTACTTC.

This clone was seen only once. This chain links TRBV7-2 with TRBJ2-3, with TRBD1 identical over 7 bases. Trimming at V came to 5 bases and at J to 6 bases, leaving 11 bases not matched to a gene. Germline assignment: CDR1 SGHTA and CDR2 FQGNSA. The CDR3 is 15 residues long. CDR3 residues: CASSPGGNIGDTQYF. The DNA for the CDR3 is TGTGCCAGCAGCCCAGGGGGAAATATCGGCGATACGCAGTATTTT.

The chain is built from TRBV19 and TRBJ1-1, with D perhaps matching TRBD1 (6 bases). Trimming pared 3 bases from V and 0 bases from J, leaving 14 bases between. CDR1 and CDR2 from the germline V gene are LNHDA and SQIVND (reference sequence). This CDR3 comprises 16 residues. CDR3 region: CASSIGANRVNTEAFF. The DNA of the CDR3 is TGTGCCAGTAGTATCGGGGCAAACAGGGTGAACACTGAAGCTTTCTTT.

The gene calls are TRBV2 and TRBJ1-3; TRBD1 might be the D (6 bases). V shed 6 bases and J shed 4 bases, with 10 bases lying between them. Germline V gives CDR1 SNHLY, CDR2 FYNNEI. This CDR3 is built from 13 residues. The CDR3 sequence is CASRRGAGNTIYF. The CDR3 region has the DNA TGTGCCAGCAGGCGGGGGGCCGGAAACACCATATATTTT.

The chain combines TRBV7-9 with TRBJ2-3, with D tentatively TRBD2 (6 bases). CDR3 length equals 16 residues. Trimming pared 5 bases from V and 1 base from J, leaving 16 bases between. CDR1 is SEHNR and CDR2 is FQNEAQ in the germline V gene (reference sequence). CDR3 bases: TGTGCCAGCAGCCTGGGACTCCTGTTCGGCACAGATACGCAGTATTTT. Its protein product is CASSLGLLFGTDTQYF.

The J gene is TRBJ2-2, the V gene TRBV19; TRBD1 matches 8 bases. The CDR3 loop spans 15 amino acids. V lost 3 bases to trimming and J lost 6 bases; unmatched junction nucleotides: 6. Per the germline V gene, CDR1 is LNHDA and CDR2 is SQIVND (reference sequence). DNA of the CDR3: TGTGCCAGTAGTATTAGAACAGGGGGATCCGGGGAGCTGTTTTTT. Encoded protein: CASSIRTGGSGELFF.

The chain joins TRBV4-2 to TRBJ1-3; D not certain. Trimming stripped 1 base from V and 2 bases from J, with 15 bases between. Germline lookup yields CDR1 LGHNA and CDR2 YNFKEQ. This CDR3 has 17 amino acids. CDR3 bases: TGTGCCAGCAGCCAAGGGAGGCAGCCACGACCTGGAAACACCATATATTTT. Translation: CASSQGRQPRPGNTIYF.

This chain links TRBV11-2 with TRBJ1-4; 8 bases match TRBD1. CDR1 and CDR2 from the germline V gene are SGHAT and FQNNGV. The CDR3 runs 15 residues. Trimming removed 3 bases from V and 5 bases from J; junction bases left unmatched: 5. CDR3 loop: CASSFGQGLNEKLFF. The CDR3 DNA follows: TGTGCCAGCAGCTTCGGACAGGGCTTAAATGAAAAACTGTTTTTT.

This chain connects TRBV6-5 to TRBJ2-3, with 9 bases fitting TRBD1. Germline CDR1 is MNHEY and CDR2 is SVGAGI. The CDR3 is made up of 14 amino acids. Trimming at V came to 9 bases and at J to 3 bases, leaving 7 bases not matched to a gene. The CDR3 region is CASSGTGLTDTQYF. In nucleotides, the CDR3 is TGTGCCAGTTCCGGGACAGGGCTTACAGATACGCAGTATTTT.

The chain recombines TRBV5-4 with TRBJ2-7; 8 bases line up with TRBD2. V shed 2 bases, J shed 6 bases, and the junction held 4 bases outside the gene matches. This CDR3 has 13 amino acids. CDR1 SGHNT and CDR2 YYREEE come from the germline V gene (reference sequence). CDR3 amino acids: CASSFGGAGEQYF. Here the CDR3 DNA reads TGTGCCAGCAGCTTCGGGGGGGCCGGCGAGCAGTACTTC.

The chain couples TRBV25-1 to TRBJ1-4; D may be TRBD1 (6 bases). Trimming cost V 3 bases and J 13 bases, with 18 bases left between them. Germline CDR1 MGHDK, CDR2 SYGVNS. The length of the CDR3 is 14 residues. The CDR3 DNA reads TGTGCCAGCAGTGAGTCCGGCAGGGAAGGGGGACTGTTTTTT. Its translation: CASSESGREGGLFF.

This rearrangement joins TRBV16 to TRBJ2-7, with a tentative D call TRBD1 (5 bases). Between the trimmed V and J ends, which lost 3 bases and 4 bases, there was a span of 7 bases. CDR1 and CDR2 from the germline V gene are KGHSY and FQNENV. This CDR3 comprises 12 residues. The DNA for the CDR3 is TGTGCCAGCAGCCAGGACACGTACGAGCAGTACTTC. Protein: CASSQDTYEQYF.

The J gene is TRBJ2-7, the V gene TRBV3-1 (or the pseudogene TRBV3-2); tentatively, D is TRBD2 (6 bases). The V end was cut by 3 bases, the J end by 7 bases, with 22 bases between. Germline CDR1 and CDR2: LGHDT and YNNKEL (reference sequence). The CDR3 sequence is 16 residues long. The CDR3 region has the DNA TGTGCCAGCAGCCATGTCGGGATAGCGGAGATATGGGAGCAGTACTTC. It codes for CASSHVGIAEIWEQYF.

The J gene is TRBJ2-1, the V gene TRBV7-9, with D perhaps matching TRBD1 (6 bases). Trimming removed 0 bases from V and 7 bases from J, with 10 bases in between. This CDR3 comprises 14 residues. Germline V lookup: CDR1 SEHNR, CDR2 FQNEAQ (reference sequence). The CDR3 DNA reads TGTGCCAGCAGCTTAGCGGGGGCTCGGAATGAGCAGTTCTTC. Translated, it gives CASSLAGARNEQFF.